This T cell receptor (beta chain) was captured in a study of CD8+CD57+ T cells in acquired aplastic anemia. Whole-study context: Sorted CD4+ and CD8+ cells gave a mean 3.2 ug DNA, range about 0.19 to 27.4 ug.

Per germline, CDR1 SNHLY and CDR2 FYNNEI. The CDR3 contains 14 residues. V lost 6 bases, J lost 4 bases, and 8 bases stayed unmatched. The patients chosen for sequencing had shown expansion of CD8+CD57+ cells (detected by flow cytometry). Severe acquired aplastic anemia was present in all patients. Using genomic DNA as the template, TCR beta VDJ and CDR3 profiling was carried out. Each CDR3 protein is one row after TCRdb ran MiXCR on the reads. The sample holds a few hundred thousand distinct CDR3 sequences, roughly 50% seen once. The J gene is TRBJ2-7, the V gene TRBV2, with 8 positions matching TRBD2. Specimen: sorted CD4+, CD8+, or CD8+CD57+ T cells (not recorded which) from PBMCs. The receptor was derived from a human donor with aplastic anemia. This CDR3 reads CASSSSRGGYEQYF. The CDR3 nucleotides are TGTGCCAGCAGCTCCTCTCGGGGGGGGTACGAGCAGTACTTC.